The 9 T cell receptor beta chains reported below all come from one sample, sequenced in a study of control samples from healthy donors and cancer patients. Data came from immunoSEQ multiplex PCR; TCRdb stores just in-frame clones and leaves some out. The sample yields around 120,000 clones, around 93% seen once. Material: PBMCs. These receptors all stem from a man aged 50-60 years with head and neck cancer.

This chain joins TRBV28 and TRBJ2-3, with D uncertain. Looked up from germline, CDR1 is MDHEN and CDR2 is SYDVKM. CDR3 length: 11 residues. Deletions cut 10 bases from V and 0 bases from J, with 5 bases between. CDR3 in DNA: TGTGCCACCTTAAGCACAGATACGCAGTATTTT. Translating gives CATLSTDTQYF. The full variable domain, in which reference TRBV28 and TRBJ2-3 provide the parts outside the CDR3, is DVKVTQSSRYLVKRTGEKVFLECVQDMDHENMFWYRQDPGLGLRLIYFSYDVKMKEKGDIPEGYSVSREKKERFSLILESASTNQTSMYLCATLSTDTQYFGPGTRLTVL.

A single count supports this clone. The CDR3 region is CASRDAKGNSPLHF. The CDR3 DNA is TGTGCCAGCCGGGACGCCAAGGGAAATTCACCCCTCCACTTT. The J gene is TRBJ1-6, the V gene TRBV27; D perhaps matches TRBD1 (5 bases). V was pared by 8 bases and J by 7 bases, with 15 bases between. From germline, CDR1 is MNHEY and CDR2 SMNVEV (reference sequence). The CDR3 consists of 14 residues.

The chain combines TRBV3-1 (or the pseudogene TRBV3-2) with TRBJ1-2, with D tentatively TRBD1 (6 bases). CDR1 and CDR2 (germline): LGHDT, YNNKEL (reference sequence). CDR3 length equals 12 residues. V was trimmed by 6 bases and J by 8 bases, leaving 13 bases between them. The CDR3 region has the DNA TGTGCCAGCAGAAGGGGGGCTCAAGGCTACACCTTC. Protein: CASRRGAQGYTF.

With respect to this clone: The identical CDR3 is also encoded by other nucleotide sequences in the sample. V is TRBV3-1 (or the pseudogene TRBV3-2) and J is TRBJ1-1; weak D call: TRBD1 (5 bases). CDR1 is LGHDT, CDR2 YNNKEL, per germline (reference sequence). CDR3 length equals 12 residues. Trimming removed 6 bases at V and 11 bases at J, with 16 bases between. CDR3 DNA sequence: TGTGCCAGCAGTGAACGGGGGTTAGGCGCTTTCTTT. Its translation: CASSERGLGAFF.

This chain connects TRBV7-3 to TRBJ2-2; no clear D gene. The CDR3 runs to 12 residues. CDR1 and CDR2 (germline): SGHTA, FQGTGA. Between the trimmed V and J ends, which lost 4 bases and 7 bases, there was a span of 7 bases. The CDR3 bases are TGTGCCAGCAGCTATCGGGTCGGGGAGCTGTTTTTT. This codes for CASSYRVGELFF.

This clone was detected once. The chain employs TRBV5-4 and TRBJ1-1; no reliable D call. Germline loops: CDR1 SGHNT, CDR2 YYREEE (reference sequence). V dropped 3 bases and J dropped 3 bases, with 9 bases sitting between them. The CDR3 is 13 residues long. The CDR3 spells CASSSELDTEAFF. Here the CDR3 DNA reads TGTGCCAGCAGCTCGGAATTGGACACTGAAGCTTTCTTT.

The gene calls are TRBV30 and TRBJ1-4; D is unclear. With 2 bases removed from V and 3 bases from J, the gap between germline ends came to 7 bases. CDR3 length: 13 residues. Germline V CDR1 and CDR2: GTSNPN, SVGIG (reference sequence). CDR3: CAWSRRANEKLFF. The CDR3 coding sequence is TGTGCCTGGAGTAGGAGGGCTAATGAAAAACTGTTTTTT.

V usage is TRBV4-3 and J usage is TRBJ2-7, with D tentatively TRBD2 (5 bases). The CDR3 extends over 15 amino acids. V lost 0 bases and J lost 4, with 13 bases in between. The germline gives CDR1 LGHNA, CDR2 YSLEER. The CDR3 region is CASSQDPGNVYEQYF. The CDR3 region has the DNA TGCGCCAGCAGCCAAGATCCGGGGAATGTGTACGAGCAGTACTTC.

This clone was seen once. The chain joins TRBV6-4 to TRBJ2-3; the match to TRBD2 covers 12 bases. In germline, CDR1 is MRHNA, CDR2 SNTAGT. The CDR3 spans 18 residues. The V gene end was trimmed by 5 bases and the J gene end by 5 bases; junction bases not matched to a gene: 14. The CDR3 region is CASSPQWTSGASGDTQYF. In nucleotides, the CDR3 is TGTGCCAGCAGTCCCCAGTGGACTAGCGGGGCTAGTGGAGATACGCAGTATTTT.